These T cell receptor beta chains were read from a single sample in a study of post-analysis software for immune sequencing data. TCRdb re-analysed the PCR reads in MiXCR, keeping a single row per CDR3 protein. The sample has hundreds of thousands of distinct CDR3 sequences, roughly 47% seen once; the top ten hold under 2%. The sample comprised blood. These TCRs come from a girl between 10 and 17 years old with multiple sclerosis. Each CDR3 is given with its conserved first and last residue. The D gene is left open where the match is weak. Clone size, where shown, is once, few, many, or a class for clones that have expanded.

D gene	V gene	clone size	J gene	CDR3 DNA	CDR3 protein
NA	TRBV20-1	NA	TRBJ2-7	TGCAGTGCTAGAGATTCGGGTGTCTACGAGCAGTACTTC	CSARDSGVYEQYF
NA	TRBV29-1	NA	TRBJ1-4	TGCAGCGTGGGCCCCGGCGGCGAAAAACTGTTTTTT	CSVGPGGEKLFF
TRBD1	TRBV7-6	few	TRBJ2-5	TGTGCCAGGGGACAGGGACCCCAAGAGACCCAGTACTTC	CARGQGPQETQYF
NA	TRBV18	NA	TRBJ1-5	TGTGCCAGCTCACCACCGGGGGGAGGCGGCAATCAGCCCCAGCATTTT	CASSPPGGGGNQPQHF
NA	TRBV7-9	NA	TRBJ2-1	TGTGCCGGAGGGGGACTCTACAATGAGCAGTTCTTC	CAGGGLYNEQFF
NA	TRBV7-2	NA	TRBJ2-3	TGTGCCAGCAGCATCGGGGTCCCCGGAGCCGAGCAGTACTTT	CASSIGVPGAEQYF
TRBD2	TRBV29-1	few	TRBJ2-1	TGCAGCGTTGTAGGACTAGCGGGGGGCCCTTCCTACAATGAGCAGTTCTTC	CSVVGLAGGPSYNEQFF
NA	TRBV5-1	NA	TRBJ2-7	TGCGCCAGCAGCTTGGTAGGGGGGGGCTACGAGCAGTACTTC	CASSLVGGGYEQYF
TRBD1	TRBV5-1	NA	TRBJ2-1	TGCGCCAGCAGCTTGGCGGAACAGGGGGCTTACAATGAGCAGTTCTTC	CASSLAEQGAYNEQFF
NA	TRBV7-9	few	TRBJ2-7	TGTGCCAGCAGCGCTATCTCCTACGAGCAGTACTTC	CASSAISYEQYF
NA	TRBV29-1	NA	TRBJ2-7	TGCAGCGTTGAAGACAGTATCTCCTACGAGCAGTACTTC	CSVEDSISYEQYF
NA	TRBV24-1	NA	TRBJ2-3	TGTGCCACCAGTGACCCCATAAGCGGTAGCACAGATACGCAGTATTTT	CATSDPISGSTDTQYF
NA	TRBV12-3/TRBV12-4	few	TRBJ2-7	TGTGCCAGCAGTTTAGCTGGTAGTGCCGCCTACGAGCAGTACTTC	CASSLAGSAAYEQYF
NA	TRBV7-9	few	TRBJ1-5	TGTGCCAGCAGCCCTGCCGGTGGACGAGGCAATCAGCCCCAGCATTTT	CASSPAGGRGNQPQHF
NA	TRBV7-2	NA	TRBJ2-5	TGTGCCAGCAGCCGTAGGGCGGAGACCCAGTACTTC	CASSRRAETQYF
TRBD2	TRBV12-3/TRBV12-4	NA	TRBJ2-3	TGTGCCAGCAGTTATCCTAGCGGGGTCGCAGATACGCAGTATTTT	CASSYPSGVADTQYF
NA	TRBV27	NA	TRBJ1-2	TGTGCCACCCGCGAAACAGGGTCGCCGTATTCCGGCTACACCTTC	CATRETGSPYSGYTF
NA	TRBV2	NA	TRBJ2-1	TGTGCCAGCAGTGAAAGGAGGGAGCGAAGGAATGAGCAGTTCTTC	CASSERRERRNEQFF
TRBD1	TRBV6-5	few	TRBJ2-7	TGTGCCAGCAATACAGGGGGAGGCGAGCAGTACTTC	CASNTGGGEQYF
TRBD1	TRBV12-3/TRBV12-4	NA	TRBJ1-1	TGTGCCAGTTCTGGGGACAGGTGGACGAACACTGAAGCTTTCTTT	CASSGDRWTNTEAFF
NA	TRBV28	NA	TRBJ2-7	TGTGCCAGCTCATCGTGGGGGCGGAATGAGCAGTACTTC	CASSSWGRNEQYF
TRBD2	TRBV27	NA	TRBJ2-3	TGTGCCAGCAGTTTGGGACTAGCGGAGCCCCCAGATACGCAGTATTTT	CASSLGLAEPPDTQYF
TRBD2	TRBV9	few	TRBJ2-1	TGTGCCAGCAGTGTGACTAGCGGGGCCATCTCCTACAATGAGCAGTTCTTC	CASSVTSGAISYNEQFF
TRBD2	TRBV7-9	few	TRBJ2-1	TGTGCCAGCAGCTTAGAAGGACTAGCGGGAGGGCAGTTCTTC	CASSLEGLAGGQFF
NA	TRBV5-6	NA	TRBJ2-7	TGTGCCAGCAGCTTTTGGGGGAGCTCCTACGAGCAGTACTTC	CASSFWGSSYEQYF
NA	TRBV12-3/TRBV12-4	few	TRBJ2-1	TGTGCCAGCAGTTTAGGAGGGATCAGCTCCTACAATGAGCAGTTCTTC	CASSLGGISSYNEQFF
TRBD2	TRBV5-1	NA	TRBJ2-5	TGCGCCAGCAGCTTGCAGGGAACTAGCGGGAGACAGGAGACCCAGTACTTC	CASSLQGTSGRQETQYF
TRBD1	TRBV20-1	few	TRBJ1-2	TGCAGTGCTTGGGACAGCTATGGCTACACCTTC	CSAWDSYGYTF
NA	TRBV12-3/TRBV12-4	NA	TRBJ2-1	TGTGCCAGCAGTTTAGCGCGCTTGAGACAAACGTACAATGAGCAGTTCTTC	CASSLARLRQTYNEQFF
NA	TRBV12-3/TRBV12-4	few	TRBJ2-5	TGTGCCAGCAGTTCCAACGTGGGGTACCAAGAGACCCAGTACTTC	CASSSNVGYQETQYF
NA	TRBV21-1	NA	TRBJ2-7	TGTGCCAGCAGCAAAGTCCAGCGGGAGTACCACGAGCAGTACTTC	CASSKVQREYHEQYF
TRBD2	TRBV6-6	NA	TRBJ2-5	TGTGCCAGCAACAAGTGGGGGGGAGGTCGGGAGACCCAGTACTTC	CASNKWGGGRETQYF
TRBD2	TRBV7-2	once	TRBJ2-1	TGTGCCAGCAGCTTAGCGAAGGGACTAGCGGGAGAGGGTGAGCAGTTCTTC	CASSLAKGLAGEGEQFF
TRBD2	TRBV7-6	NA	TRBJ2-1	TGTGCCAGCAGCTTAGCGGGACTAGCGGGAGATGGTGAGCAGTTCTTC	CASSLAGLAGDGEQFF
NA	TRBV5-1	NA	TRBJ2-5	TGCGCCAGCGAATGGGGGGAGACCCAGTACTTC	CASEWGETQYF
NA	TRBV24-1	NA	TRBJ2-3	TGTGCCACCAGTGATCCTGGAGGATCGGGACACACAGATACGCAGTATTTT	CATSDPGGSGHTDTQYF
NA	TRBV12-3/TRBV12-4	many	TRBJ1-2	TGTGCCAGCAGCTTAAGAGGGGCCTATGGCTACACCTTC	CASSLRGAYGYTF
TRBD1	TRBV12-3/TRBV12-4	many	TRBJ1-2	TGTGCCAGCAGTACCCAGGGGGCTTACTATGGCTACACCTTC	CASSTQGAYYGYTF
TRBD1	TRBV12-3/TRBV12-4	NA	TRBJ2-4	TGTGCCAGCAGTTTCGATACAGGGGACATTCAGTACTTC	CASSFDTGDIQYF
TRBD2	TRBV6-6	once	TRBJ2-1	TGTGCCAGCAGTTACTCGGGGGGGACTGAGCAGTTCTTC	CASSYSGGTEQFF
NA	TRBV12-3/TRBV12-4	NA	TRBJ2-7	TGTGCCAGCAGTTTACTAACCCGTGGGGCCTACGAGCAGTACTTC	CASSLLTRGAYEQYF
NA	TRBV7-9	NA	TRBJ1-2	TGTGCCAGCAAAAAGGACCCTAACTATGGCTACACCTTC	CASKKDPNYGYTF
NA	TRBV6-5	NA	TRBJ2-7	TGTGCCAGCAGCCAGAGGGCCCCCCCGGACGAGCAGTACTTC	CASSQRAPPDEQYF
TRBD2	TRBV5-1	few	TRBJ2-7	TGCGCCAGCAGGACTAGCGGGGGGGGTATAAACGAGCAGTACTTC	CASRTSGGGINEQYF
TRBD1	TRBV5-1	NA	TRBJ1-4	TGCGCCAGCAGCCCCCTCGGACAGGGAAGAGGGGAAAAACTGTTTTTT	CASSPLGQGRGEKLFF
NA	TRBV3-1	few	TRBJ1-1	TGTGCCAGCAGCGAGGGAAGGGCTGAAGCTTTCTTT	CASSEGRAEAFF
NA	TRBV6-5	NA	TRBJ2-7	TGTGCCAGCAGTCGAGACAGGACCCCCTACGAGCAGTACTTC	CASSRDRTPYEQYF